Each of the 22 T cell receptor beta chains below was sequenced from the same sample in a study of T-cell reconstitution after alpha-beta-depleted transplantation in children. Unique molecular identifiers tagged the TCRbeta library. TCRdb re-analysed the PCR reads in MiXCR, keeping a single row per CDR3 protein. Counted here are 150,000 to 250,000 distinct CDR3 sequences, roughly 15% occurring once; the ten biggest clones make up roughly an eighth. Sequencing used PBMCs from the stem cell graft donor, obtained from the stem cell graft. Source of these receptors: a human donor who donated a stem cell graft to a child with acute lymphoblastic leukemia.

This clonotype appeared many times. This sequence joins TRBV12-3 or TRBV12-4 and TRBJ2-1; 9 bases line up with TRBD2. V lost 5 bases and J lost 6; bases outside the gene matches: 11. The length of the CDR3 is 16 residues. Here the CDR3 DNA reads TGTGCCAGCAGTCCGCCCCCCGGGACTAGCACCAATGAGCAGTTCTTC. This gives the protein CASSPPPGTSTNEQFF.

This clonotype was found many times. This chain uses TRBV6-5 with TRBJ1-4; 9 nucleotides align to TRBD1. CDR1 and CDR2 (germline): MNHEY, SVGAGI. With 2 bases clipped from V and 5 bases from J, the junction kept 6 bases outside the gene matches. The CDR3 runs to 16 residues. CDR3 region: CASSYPTGTGNEKLFF. For the CDR3, the DNA is TGTGCCAGCAGTTACCCAACCGGGACAGGGAATGAAAAACTGTTTTTT.

This clonotype was seen a handful of times. The rearrangement links TRBV12-3 or TRBV12-4 to TRBJ2-1; TRBD1 or TRBD2 may be the D gene (6 bases each). V gave up 1 base and J gave up 10 bases, with 14 bases separating them. CDR3 length equals 14 residues. In nucleotides, the CDR3 is TGTGCCAGCAGTTTAGTTGGGGGGCAAGGGGAGCAGTTCTTC. The encoded protein is CASSLVGGQGEQFF.

At least ten counts were recorded for this clonotype. The chain uses TRBV5-1 and TRBJ2-1; 8 positions match TRBD2. This CDR3 has 13 residues. Per the germline V gene, CDR1 is SGHRS and CDR2 is YFSETQ. Trimming removed 5 bases from V and 6 bases from J; junction bases left unmatched: 4. The CDR3 DNA follows: TGCGCCAGCAGGGCGGGAGGTGGCAATGAGCAGTTCTTC. It codes for CASRAGGGNEQFF.

In its sample, this clonotype was seen many times. This chain links TRBV27 with TRBJ2-3; possible D gene TRBD1, 6 bases. The CDR3 length is 17 residues. V dropped 6 bases and J dropped 4 bases, with 23 bases sitting between them. CDR1 and CDR2 from the germline V gene are MNHEY and SMNVEV (reference sequence). This CDR3 reads CASSVFGISNRADTQYF. CDR3 bases: TGTGCCAGCAGCGTATTTGGAATCTCTAACAGGGCAGATACGCAGTATTTT.

Note on this clonotype: This could be a read error, since a much larger clone is one nucleotide away. The chain uses TRBV5-5 and TRBJ2-7; D is perhaps TRBD1 or TRBD2 (5 bases each). The germline CDR1 and CDR2 sequences are SGHKS and YYEKEE (reference sequence). Trimming pared 3 bases from V and 0 bases from J, leaving 13 bases between. The CDR3 runs to 15 residues. In DNA form, the CDR3 reads TGTGCCAGCAGCTCAGTACCGGGACCCTCCTACGAGCAGTACTTC. Translating gives CASSSVPGPSYEQYF.

This clonotype was observed many times. Written as DNA, the CDR3 is TGCAGTGCTAGAGTGGACAGGAATCAGCCCCAGCATTTT. It translates to CSARVDRNQPQHF. The rearrangement joins TRBV20-1 to TRBJ1-5; 7 bases map to TRBD1. V gave up 1 base and J gave up 4 bases; unmatched junction bases: 1. The CDR3 runs to 13 residues. Germline CDR1 and CDR2: DFQATT and SNEGSKA (reference sequence).

The chain links TRBV5-1 to TRBJ1-2, with D unresolved. V was clipped by 5 bases and J by 2 bases, with 13 bases between them. Germline CDR1 SGHRS, CDR2 YFSETQ. The CDR3 runs 14 residues. CDR3 residues: CASSVVVGNYGYTF. The CDR3 DNA reads TGCGCCAGCAGTGTCGTGGTGGGGAACTATGGCTACACCTTC.

The count of this clonotype is one. The junction does not match germline at one end; this may be a read error. The V gene is TRBV12-3 or TRBV12-4, the J gene TRBJ2-6; the match to TRBD1 covers 9 bases. The CDR3 has 17 residues. CDR3 nucleotides: TGTGCCAGCAGACACAGGGGGCTTGCGTCCGGGGCCAACGCCCTGACTTTC. It translates to CASRHRGLASGANALTF.

Relative to its sample, this clonotype is large. V and J are TRBV6-5 and TRBJ1-1, with 8 nucleotides matching TRBD1. J was trimmed by 5 bases and V by 6 bases; bases with no gene match: 5. This CDR3 contains 13 residues. CDR1 is MNHEY, CDR2 SVGAGI, per germline. The CDR3 loop reads CASSRQGTTEAFF. In DNA, the CDR3 is TGTGCCAGCAGCCGACAGGGGACGACTGAAGCTTTCTTT.

This clonotype was seen ten or more times. The genes are TRBV4-1 and TRBJ1-4; the D is unclear. From germline, CDR1 is MGHRA and CDR2 YSYEKL. Trimming shortened V by 0 bases and J by 1 base, and 12 bases separated the two germline ends. The CDR3 runs 17 residues. The chain's CDR3 is CASSQDPPGRTNEKLFF. CDR3 sequence (DNA): TGCGCCAGCAGCCAAGATCCCCCCGGAAGAACTAATGAAAAACTGTTTTTT.

In this sample, this clonotype turned up many times. This chain connects TRBV14 to TRBJ2-5; TRBD1 agrees at 9 bases. The V gene's germline CDR1 is SGHDN and CDR2 FVKESK. This CDR3 has 18 residues. The junction had 10 bases not matched to a gene; V was cut back by 2 bases and J by 0 bases. The CDR3 is CASSQKGAGTGNQETQYF. The CDR3 DNA reads TGTGCCAGCAGCCAAAAAGGGGCCGGGACAGGGAACCAAGAGACCCAGTACTTC.

This clonotype was seen many times. CDR3 in amino acids: CAISLGDGWETQYF. The CDR3 DNA reads as TGTGCCATCTCCCTAGGGGACGGCTGGGAGACCCAGTACTTC. The chain uses TRBV10-3 and TRBJ2-5; possibly TRBD1 or TRBD2 for D (5 bases each). The germline V gene has CDR1 ENHRY and CDR2 SYGVKD. The CDR3 is 14 amino acids. Trimming left V 8 bases short and J 5 bases short, with 18 bases between.

This clonotype has a count of ten or more. This chain uses TRBV5-1 with TRBJ2-5; maybe TRBD1 (6 bases). The germline V and J ends were trimmed by 5 bases and 5 bases, with 19 bases remaining between them. CDR3 size: 15 residues. The germline V gene has CDR1 SGHRS and CDR2 YFSETQ. The CDR3 nucleotides are TGCGCCAGCAGGAAAACAGCAGGGGTCGGCGAGACCCAGTACTTC. Translating it yields CASRKTAGVGETQYF.

This clonotype was detected many times. This sequence joins TRBV5-1 and TRBJ2-7; the D call may be TRBD1 or TRBD2 (5 bases each). Germline V gene sequence: CDR1 SGHRS, CDR2 YFSETQ. Deletions cut 5 bases from V and 0 bases from J, with 15 bases between. CDR3 size: 15 residues. CDR3 DNA: TGCGCCAGCAGTGGAGAGGGGCATAGCTCCTACGAGCAGTACTTC. This encodes CASSGEGHSSYEQYF.

This clonotype was recorded only once. A read error may be the cause here, since a much bigger clone is one base away. The CDR3 is CASSGGGRALGLDTQYF. The CDR3 coding sequence is TGTGCCAGCAGTGGTGGCGGGAGGGCCCTAGGTCTTGATACGCAGTATTTT. The chain joins TRBV2 to TRBJ2-3; 9 nucleotides agree with TRBD2. The CDR3 loop spans 17 amino acids. The germline CDR1 and CDR2 sequences are SNHLY and FYNNEI. V dropped 4 bases and J dropped 6; count of bases not matched to a gene: 14. Full variable domain (rest looked up from reference TRBV2 and TRBJ2-3): EPEVTQTPSHQVTQMGQEVILRCVPISNHLYFYWYRQILGQKVEFLVSFYNNEISEKSEIFDDQFSVERPDGSNFTLKIRSTKLEDSAMYFCASSGGGRALGLDTQYFGPGTRLTVL.

The sample holds many counts of this clonotype. V usage is TRBV12-3 or TRBV12-4 and J usage is TRBJ2-3; D ambiguous. The CDR3 length is 12 residues. Trimming cost V 3 bases and J 8 bases, with 9 bases left between them. CDR3 nucleotides: TGTGCCAGCAGTTTCGATCTCTTTACGCAGTATTTT. Encoded protein: CASSFDLFTQYF.

J is TRBJ2-5 and V is TRBV21-1. TRBV21-1 is a pseudogene. The CDR3 is 14 residues long. CDR3 bases: TGTGCCAGCAGCAAAGCTACGGGTTCAGAGACCCAGTACTTC. This translates into CASSKATGSETQYF.

Remarks on this clonotype: A much larger clonotype is one base distant, so this may be a read error. The chain recombines TRBV20-1 with TRBJ2-1, with 8 bases fitting TRBD2. Per germline, CDR1 DFQATT and CDR2 SNEGSKA (reference sequence). With V trimmed by 5 bases and J by 5 bases, 20 bases remained unmatched. The CDR3 has 18 amino acids. In nucleotides, the CDR3 is TGCAGTGCTGTTAGTTTTCGTGGACTGGCTAGCGGGCACAATGAGCAGTTCTTC. Translated, it gives CSAVSFRGLASGHNEQFF.

The sample holds a few counts of this clonotype. This chain connects TRBV28 to TRBJ2-1, with a weak D call TRBD1 (6 bases). CDR3 length equals 14 residues. V shed 6 bases and J shed 8 bases, with 17 bases lying between them. The germline gives CDR1 MDHEN, CDR2 SYDVKM. In nucleotides, the CDR3 is TGTGCCAGCAGACTCCCCGTAGGGGGACATGAGCAGTTCTTC. Its translation is CASRLPVGGHEQFF.

This clonotype was found many times. The chain is built from TRBV29-1 and TRBJ2-5; D might be TRBD1 or TRBD2, each matching 5 bases. V lost 7 bases, J lost 1 base, and 16 bases lay in between. CDR1 is SQVTM, CDR2 ANQGSEA, per germline. This CDR3 is built from 14 residues. This chain's CDR3 is CSGGTADFQETQYF. The CDR3, as DNA: TGCAGCGGGGGGACCGCCGATTTCCAAGAGACCCAGTACTTC.

This clonotype was counted at least ten times. The chain employs TRBV5-1 and TRBJ1-1, with 7 positions matching TRBD1. V lost 3 bases and J lost 7; bases outside the gene matches: 12. This CDR3 has 15 residues. The germline CDR1 and CDR2 sequences are SGHRS and YFSETQ. CDR3 amino acids: CASSSGPGQRLEAFF. As DNA, the CDR3 is TGCGCCAGCAGCTCAGGTCCGGGACAGAGACTTGAAGCTTTCTTT.